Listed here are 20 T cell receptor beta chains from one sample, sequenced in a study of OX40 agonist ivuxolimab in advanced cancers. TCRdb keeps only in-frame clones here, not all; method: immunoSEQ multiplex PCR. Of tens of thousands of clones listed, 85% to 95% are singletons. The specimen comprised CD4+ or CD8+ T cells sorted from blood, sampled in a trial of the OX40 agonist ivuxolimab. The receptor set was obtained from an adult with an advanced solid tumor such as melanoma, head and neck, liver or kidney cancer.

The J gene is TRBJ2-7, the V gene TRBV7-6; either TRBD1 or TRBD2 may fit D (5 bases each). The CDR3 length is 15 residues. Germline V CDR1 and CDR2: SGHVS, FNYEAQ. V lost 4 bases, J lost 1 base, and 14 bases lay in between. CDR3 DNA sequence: TGTGCCAGCAGCTACGGGACGGATCTTTCCTACGAGCAGTACTTC. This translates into CASSYGTDLSYEQYF.

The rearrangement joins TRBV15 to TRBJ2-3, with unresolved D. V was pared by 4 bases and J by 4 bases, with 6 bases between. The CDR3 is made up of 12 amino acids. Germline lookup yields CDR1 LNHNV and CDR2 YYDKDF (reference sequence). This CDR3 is CATSIPPDTQYF. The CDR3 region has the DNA TGTGCCACCAGCATCCCCCCAGATACGCAGTATTTT.

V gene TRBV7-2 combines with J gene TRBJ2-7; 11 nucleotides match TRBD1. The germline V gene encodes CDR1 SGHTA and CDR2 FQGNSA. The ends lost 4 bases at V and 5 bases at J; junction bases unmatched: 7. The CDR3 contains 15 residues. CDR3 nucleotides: TGTGCCAGCAGCTGGTTTGGGACAGGGGGTAACGAGCAGTACTTC. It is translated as CASSWFGTGGNEQYF. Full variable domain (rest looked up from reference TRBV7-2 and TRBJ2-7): GAGVSQSPSNKVTEKGKDVELRCDPISGHTALYWYRQSLGQGLEFLIYFQGNSAPDKSGLPSDRFSAERTGGSVSTLTIQRTQQEDSAVYLCASSWFGTGGNEQYFGPGTRLTVT.

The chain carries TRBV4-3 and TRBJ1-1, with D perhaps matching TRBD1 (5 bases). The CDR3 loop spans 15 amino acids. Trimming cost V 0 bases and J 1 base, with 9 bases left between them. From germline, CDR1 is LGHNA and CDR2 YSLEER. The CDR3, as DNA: TGCGCCAGCAGCCAAGATTGGAGGGGGAACACTGAAGCTTTCTTT. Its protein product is CASSQDWRGNTEAFF.

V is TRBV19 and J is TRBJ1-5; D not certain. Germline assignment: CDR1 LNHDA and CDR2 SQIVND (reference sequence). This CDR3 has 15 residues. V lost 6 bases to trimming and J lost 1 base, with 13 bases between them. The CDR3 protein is CASRVAGLSNQPQHF. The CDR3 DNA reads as TGTGCCAGTAGGGTTGCGGGGTTGAGCAATCAGCCCCAGCATTTT. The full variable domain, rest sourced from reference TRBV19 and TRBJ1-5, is DGGITQSPKYLFRKEGQNVTLSCEQNLNHDAMYWYRQDPGQGLRLIYYSQIVNDFQKGDIAEGYSVSREKKESFPLTVTSAQKNPTAFYLCASRVAGLSNQPQHFGDGTRLSIL.

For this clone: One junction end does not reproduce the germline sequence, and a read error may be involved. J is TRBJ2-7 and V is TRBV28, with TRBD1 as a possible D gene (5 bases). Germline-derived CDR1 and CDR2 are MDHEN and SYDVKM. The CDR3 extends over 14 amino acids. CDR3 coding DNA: TGTGCCAGCAGTCCAGGACACAACCAACCTTTAGGGCTCTTC. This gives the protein CASSPGHNQPLGLF.

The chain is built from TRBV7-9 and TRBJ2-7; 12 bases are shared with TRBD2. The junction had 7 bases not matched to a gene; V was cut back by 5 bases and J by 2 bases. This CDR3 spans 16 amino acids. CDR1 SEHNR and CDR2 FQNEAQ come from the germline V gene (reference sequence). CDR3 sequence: CASSRGLAGRPYEQYF. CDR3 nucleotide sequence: TGTGCCAGCAGCAGAGGACTAGCGGGACGCCCCTACGAGCAGTACTTC.

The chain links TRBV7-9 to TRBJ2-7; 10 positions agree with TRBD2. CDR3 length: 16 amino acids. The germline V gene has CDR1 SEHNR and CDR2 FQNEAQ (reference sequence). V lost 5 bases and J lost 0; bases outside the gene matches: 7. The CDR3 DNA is TGTGCCAGCAGCCCCACTCTAGCGGGAGACTCCTACGAGCAGTACTTC. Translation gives CASSPTLAGDSYEQYF.

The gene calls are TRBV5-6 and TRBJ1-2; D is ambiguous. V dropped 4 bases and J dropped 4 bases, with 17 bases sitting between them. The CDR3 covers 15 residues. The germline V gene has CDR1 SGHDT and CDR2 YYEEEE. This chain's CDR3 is CASSPTTGNGYGYTF. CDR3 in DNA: TGTGCCAGCAGCCCCACCACGGGTAATGGCTATGGCTACACCTTC. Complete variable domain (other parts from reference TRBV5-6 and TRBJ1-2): DAGVTQSPTHLIKTRGQQVTLRCSPKSGHDTVSWYQQALGQGPQFIFQYYEEEERQRGNFPDRFSGHQFPNYSSELNVNALLLGDSALYLCASSPTTGNGYGYTFGSGTRLTVV.

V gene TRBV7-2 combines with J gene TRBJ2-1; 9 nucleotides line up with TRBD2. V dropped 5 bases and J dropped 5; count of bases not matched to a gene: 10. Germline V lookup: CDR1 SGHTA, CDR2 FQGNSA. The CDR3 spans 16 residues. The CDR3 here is CASSQDWERGDNEQFF. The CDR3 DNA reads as TGTGCCAGCAGCCAAGACTGGGAGCGGGGGGACAATGAGCAGTTCTTC. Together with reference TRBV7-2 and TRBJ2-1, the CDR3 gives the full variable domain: GAGVSQSPSNKVTEKGKDVELRCDPISGHTALYWYRQSLGQGLEFLIYFQGNSAPDKSGLPSDRFSAERTGGSVSTLTIQRTQQEDSAVYLCASSQDWERGDNEQFFGPGTRLTVL.

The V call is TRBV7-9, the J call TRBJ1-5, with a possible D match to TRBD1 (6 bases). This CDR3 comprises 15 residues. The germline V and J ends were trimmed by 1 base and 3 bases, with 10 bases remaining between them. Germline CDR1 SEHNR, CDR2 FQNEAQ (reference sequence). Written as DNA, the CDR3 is TGTGCCAGCAGCTTAGGACAGGAGATCAATCAGCCCCAGCATTTT. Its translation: CASSLGQEINQPQHF.

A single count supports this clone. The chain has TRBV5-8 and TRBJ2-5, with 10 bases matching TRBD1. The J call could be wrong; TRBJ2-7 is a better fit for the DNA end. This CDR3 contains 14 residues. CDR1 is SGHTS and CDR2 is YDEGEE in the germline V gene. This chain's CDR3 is CASSPDRGLPEQYF. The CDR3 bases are TGTGCCAGCAGCCCCGACAGGGGGCTACCCGAGCAGTACTTC.

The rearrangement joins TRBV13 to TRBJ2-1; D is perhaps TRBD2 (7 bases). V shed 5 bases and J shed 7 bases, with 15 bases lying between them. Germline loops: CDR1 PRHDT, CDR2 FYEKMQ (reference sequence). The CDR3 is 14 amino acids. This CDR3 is CASSAPRGGNEQFF. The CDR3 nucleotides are TGTGCCAGCAGCGCCCCTAGGGGGGGGAATGAGCAGTTCTTC.

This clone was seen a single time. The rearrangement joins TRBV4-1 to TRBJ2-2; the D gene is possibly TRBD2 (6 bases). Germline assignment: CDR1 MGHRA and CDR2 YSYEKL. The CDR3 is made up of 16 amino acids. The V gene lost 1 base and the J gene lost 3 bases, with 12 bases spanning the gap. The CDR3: CASSQVRTTYTGELFF. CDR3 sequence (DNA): TGCGCCAGCAGCCAAGTGCGGACTACGTACACCGGGGAGCTGTTTTTT.

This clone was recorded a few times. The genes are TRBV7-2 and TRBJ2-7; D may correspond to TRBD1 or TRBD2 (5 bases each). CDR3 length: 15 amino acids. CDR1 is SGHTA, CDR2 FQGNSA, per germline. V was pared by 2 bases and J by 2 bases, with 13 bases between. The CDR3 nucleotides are TGTGCCAGCAGCTTATCGGGCAGGGAGCCCTACGAGCAGTACTTC. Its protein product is CASSLSGREPYEQYF.

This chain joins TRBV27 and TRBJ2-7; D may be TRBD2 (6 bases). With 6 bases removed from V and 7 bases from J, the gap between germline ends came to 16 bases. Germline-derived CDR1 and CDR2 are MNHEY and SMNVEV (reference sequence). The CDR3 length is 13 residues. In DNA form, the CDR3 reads TGTGCCAGCAGCAACGGGCCGGAGGGGGAGCAGTACTTC. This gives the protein CASSNGPEGEQYF.

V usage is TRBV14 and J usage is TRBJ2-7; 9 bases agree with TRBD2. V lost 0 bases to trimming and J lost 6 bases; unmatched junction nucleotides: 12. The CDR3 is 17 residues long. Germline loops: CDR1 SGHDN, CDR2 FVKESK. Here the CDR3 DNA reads TGTGCCAGCAGCCAAGATCTGGTAGCGGGAGTACCCTCCGAGCAGTACTTC. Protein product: CASSQDLVAGVPSEQYF.

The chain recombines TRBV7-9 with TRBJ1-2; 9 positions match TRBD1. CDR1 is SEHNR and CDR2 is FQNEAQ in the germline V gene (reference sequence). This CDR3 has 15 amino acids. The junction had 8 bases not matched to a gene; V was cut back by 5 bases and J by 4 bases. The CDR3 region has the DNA TGTGCCAGCAGCCCCACAGGGGGCGCTGGCTATGGCTACACCTTC. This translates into CASSPTGGAGYGYTF.

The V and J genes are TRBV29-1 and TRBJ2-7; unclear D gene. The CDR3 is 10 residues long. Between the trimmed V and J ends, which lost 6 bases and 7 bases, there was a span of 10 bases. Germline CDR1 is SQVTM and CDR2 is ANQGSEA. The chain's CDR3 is CSVLEKEQYF. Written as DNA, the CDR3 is TGCAGCGTACTCGAGAAGGAGCAGTACTTC.

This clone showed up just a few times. CDR3 in amino acids: CASSIRGTDAYEQYF. As DNA, the CDR3 is TGTGCCAGTAGTATACGAGGGACAGATGCCTACGAGCAGTACTTC. This chain joins TRBV19 and TRBJ2-7; TRBD1 agrees at 7 bases. CDR1 is LNHDA and CDR2 is SQIVND in the germline V gene (reference sequence). The CDR3 totals 15 residues. Trimming cost V 2 bases and J 2 bases; bases outside gene matches: 6.